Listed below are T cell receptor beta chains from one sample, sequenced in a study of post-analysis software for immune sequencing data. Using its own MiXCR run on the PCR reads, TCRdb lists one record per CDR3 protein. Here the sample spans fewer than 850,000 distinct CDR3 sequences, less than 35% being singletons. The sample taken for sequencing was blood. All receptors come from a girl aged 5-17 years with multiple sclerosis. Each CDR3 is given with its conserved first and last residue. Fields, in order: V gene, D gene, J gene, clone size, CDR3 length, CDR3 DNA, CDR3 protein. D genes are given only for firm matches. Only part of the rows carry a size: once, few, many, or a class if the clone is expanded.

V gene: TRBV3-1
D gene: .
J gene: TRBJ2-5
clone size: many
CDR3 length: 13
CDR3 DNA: TGTGCCAGCAGCCAAAAATACCAAGAGACCCAGTACTTC
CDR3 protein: CASSQKYQETQYF

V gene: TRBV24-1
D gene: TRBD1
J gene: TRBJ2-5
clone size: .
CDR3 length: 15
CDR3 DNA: TGTGTCACCAGTGATTTGGGACAGGGGGCAGAGACCCAGTACTTC
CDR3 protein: CVTSDLGQGAETQYF

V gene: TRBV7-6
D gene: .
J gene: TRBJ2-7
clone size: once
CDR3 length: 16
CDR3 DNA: TGTGCCAGCACCGACGCGGGCCGAAGGAACTCCTACGAGCAGTACTTC
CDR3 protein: CASTDAGRRNSYEQYF

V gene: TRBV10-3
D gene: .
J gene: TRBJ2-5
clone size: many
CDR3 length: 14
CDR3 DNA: TGTGCCATCAGTGCGGGGGACGTCCGGGAGACCCAGTACTTC
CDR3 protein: CAISAGDVRETQYF

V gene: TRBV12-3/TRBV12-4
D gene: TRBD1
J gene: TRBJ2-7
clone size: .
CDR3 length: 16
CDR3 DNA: TGTGCCAGCAGTTTCCCGACAGGGGACCGCTGCTACGAGCAGTACTTC
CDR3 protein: CASSFPTGDRCYEQYF

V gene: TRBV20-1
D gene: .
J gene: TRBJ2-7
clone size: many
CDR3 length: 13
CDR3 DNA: TGCAGTGCAGGGACTCCGAGTGGTTACGAGCAGTACTTC
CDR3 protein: CSAGTPSGYEQYF

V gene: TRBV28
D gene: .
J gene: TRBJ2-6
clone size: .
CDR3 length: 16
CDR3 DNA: TGTGCCAGCAGGCGGACGATTAGCTCTGGGGCCAACGTCCTGACTTTC
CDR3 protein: CASRRTISSGANVLTF

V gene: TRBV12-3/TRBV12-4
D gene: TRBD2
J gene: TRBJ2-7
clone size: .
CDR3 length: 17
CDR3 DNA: TGTGCCAGCAGTTCCGCGGGCGGGAGGGCCTTTGGGAATGAGCAGTACTTC
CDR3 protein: CASSSAGGRAFGNEQYF

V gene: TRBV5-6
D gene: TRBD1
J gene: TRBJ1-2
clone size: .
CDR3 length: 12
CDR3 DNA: TGTGCCAGCAGTAGCGGACAGGGAGGCTACACCTTC
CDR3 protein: CASSSGQGGYTF

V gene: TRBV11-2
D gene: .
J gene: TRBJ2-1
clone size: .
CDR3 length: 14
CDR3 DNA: TGTGCCAGCACCAAAAGTTGGGATTACAATGAGCAGTTCTTC
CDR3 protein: CASTKSWDYNEQFF

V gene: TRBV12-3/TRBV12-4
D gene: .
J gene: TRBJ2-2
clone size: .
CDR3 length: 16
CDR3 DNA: TGTGCCAGCAGTTTTCTCAGGGGGGCGATGAACGGGGAGCTGTTTTTT
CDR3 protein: CASSFLRGAMNGELFF

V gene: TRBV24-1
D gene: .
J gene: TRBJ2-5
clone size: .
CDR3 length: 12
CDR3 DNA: TGTGCCACCAGTGACCGCCAAGAGACCCAGTACTTC
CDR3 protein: CATSDRQETQYF

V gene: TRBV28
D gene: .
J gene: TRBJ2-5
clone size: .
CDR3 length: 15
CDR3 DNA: TGTGCCAGCAGTTTCACCCAGGGTGGGGGCGAGACCCAGTACTTC
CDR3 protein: CASSFTQGGGETQYF

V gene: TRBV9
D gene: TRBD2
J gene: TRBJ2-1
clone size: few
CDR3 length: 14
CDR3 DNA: TGTGCCAGCAGCGTAGAAGGGACTAGCGGTGAGCAGTTCTTC
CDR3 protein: CASSVEGTSGEQFF

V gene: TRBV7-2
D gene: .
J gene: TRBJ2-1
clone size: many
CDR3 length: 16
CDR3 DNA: TGTGCCAGCAGCTCCGTCGGGACTGCCTCCTACAATGAGCAGTTCTTC
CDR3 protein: CASSSVGTASYNEQFF

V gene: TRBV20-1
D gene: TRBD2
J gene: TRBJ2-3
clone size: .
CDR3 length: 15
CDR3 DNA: TGCAGTGCTAACGGAGGACTAGCGAACGAAGATACGCAGTATTTT
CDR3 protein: CSANGGLANEDTQYF

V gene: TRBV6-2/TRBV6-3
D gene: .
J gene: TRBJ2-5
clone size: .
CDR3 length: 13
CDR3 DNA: TGTGCCAGCAGACCCCCGGCGTCGGAGACCCAGTACTTC
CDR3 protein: CASRPPASETQYF

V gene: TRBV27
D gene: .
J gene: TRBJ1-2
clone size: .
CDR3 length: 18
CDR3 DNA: TGTGCCAGCAGTTTACCGGCTTTAAAGGAGGGGTACTATTATGGCTACACCTTC
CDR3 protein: CASSLPALKEGYYYGYTF

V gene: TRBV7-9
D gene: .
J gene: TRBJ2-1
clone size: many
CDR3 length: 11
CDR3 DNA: TGTGCCAGCAGTGGAGGACGGGAGCAGTTCTTC
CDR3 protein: CASSGGREQFF

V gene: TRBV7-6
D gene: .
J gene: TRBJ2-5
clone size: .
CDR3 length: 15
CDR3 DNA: TGTGCCAGCAGCTTAGGGGGTAGTGTCCTGGGGGAGCAGTACTTC
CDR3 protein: CASSLGGSVLGEQYF